This TCR beta chain was identified during a study of CD8+ T cells in alopecia areata. cDNA reverse transcribed from extracted RNA served as the sequencing template. Produced via immunoSEQ multiplex PCR; TCRdb's table is partial and in-frame only. Counted here are some 190,000 clones, 51% occurring once; the ten biggest clones make up 10%. Study conclusions and caveats: Tofacitinib produced a significant decrease in scalp clonality and in expanded CD8+ clones among the top 100.

Treatment: oral pan-JAK inhibitor, 5-10 mg twice daily. Starting from PBMCs, sorting isolated CD4+ and CD8+ T cells. For this clone: The target antigen is unknown.

The source is a human donor with alopecia areata. The starting material was CD8+ T cells sorted from blood, obtained around week 54, from a patient treated with tofacitinib.

The chain's CDR3 is CASSFSTGELFF. The CDR3 DNA follows: TGTGCCAGCAGTTTTTCCACCGGGGAGCTGTTTTTT. The chain carries TRBV27 and TRBJ2-2; D not certain. The CDR3 length is 12 residues. Germline assignment: CDR1 MNHEY and CDR2 SMNVEV (reference sequence). With 3 bases removed from V and 4 bases from J, the gap between germline ends came to 3 bases.